This T cell receptor (beta chain) was sequenced during a study of shared clonotypes between healthy human individuals. Overall study findings and caveats: Rarefaction demonstrated incomplete sorted-subset sequencing despite large depth.

A word on this clone: Its antigen is undetermined.

Trimming at V came to 8 bases and at J to 3 bases, leaving 5 bases not matched to a gene. Germline V gene lookup returns CDR1 SNHLY and CDR2 FYNNEI. The length of the CDR3 is 14 residues. It was at deep level that the assay was run. Sequencing used immunoSEQ multiplex PCR; TCRdb keeps in-frame clones, though not all of them. The sample carries some 500,000 clones, approximately 95% recorded once. Donors were healthy HIV-negative adults without recently reported acute infections or vaccinations. Input material: naive CD4+ T cells sorted from blood. This sample's subset: CD45RA+ positively selected. The sequence derives from a woman between 25 and 40 years old in good health. The chain is built from TRBV2 and TRBJ2-7; 12 bases are shared with TRBD2. The CDR3 region has the DNA TGTGCCAGCGGATCTAGCGGGAGGGACTACGAGCAGTACTTC. This sequence encodes CASGSSGRDYEQYF.